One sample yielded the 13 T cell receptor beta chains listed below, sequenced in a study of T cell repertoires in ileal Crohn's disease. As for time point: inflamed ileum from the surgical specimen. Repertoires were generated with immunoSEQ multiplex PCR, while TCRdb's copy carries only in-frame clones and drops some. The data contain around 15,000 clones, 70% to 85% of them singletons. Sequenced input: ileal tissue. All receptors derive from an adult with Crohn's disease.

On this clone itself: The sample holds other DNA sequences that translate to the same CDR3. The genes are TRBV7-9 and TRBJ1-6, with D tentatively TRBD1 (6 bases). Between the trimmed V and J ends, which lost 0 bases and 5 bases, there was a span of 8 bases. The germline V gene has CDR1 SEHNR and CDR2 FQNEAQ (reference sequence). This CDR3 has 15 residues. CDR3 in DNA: TGTGCCAGCAGCTTAGCCGGGACAAATAATTCACCCCTCCACTTT. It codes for CASSLAGTNNSPLHF.

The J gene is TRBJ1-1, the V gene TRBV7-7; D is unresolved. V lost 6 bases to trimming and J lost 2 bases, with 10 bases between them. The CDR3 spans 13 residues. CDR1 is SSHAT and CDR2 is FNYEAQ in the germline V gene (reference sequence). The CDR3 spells CASSSAENTEAFF. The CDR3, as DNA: TGTGCCAGCAGTTCTGCAGAAAACACTGAAGCTTTCTTT.

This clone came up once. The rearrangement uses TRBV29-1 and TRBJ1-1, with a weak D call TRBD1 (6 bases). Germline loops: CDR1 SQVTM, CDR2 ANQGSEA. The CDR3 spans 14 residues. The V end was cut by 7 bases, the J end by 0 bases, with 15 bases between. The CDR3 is CSARQEFMNTEAFF. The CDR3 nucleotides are TGCAGCGCCAGACAGGAGTTCATGAACACTGAAGCTTTCTTT.

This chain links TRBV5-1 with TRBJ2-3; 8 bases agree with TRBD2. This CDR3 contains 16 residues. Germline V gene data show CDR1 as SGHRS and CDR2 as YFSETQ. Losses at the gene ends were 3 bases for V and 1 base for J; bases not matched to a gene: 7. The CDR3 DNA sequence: TGCGCCAGCAGCTGGGCCGGGCGGGGGGGCACAGATACGCAGTATTTT. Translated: CASSWAGRGGTDTQYF. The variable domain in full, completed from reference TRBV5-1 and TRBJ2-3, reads KAGVTQTPRYLIKTRGQQVTLSCSPISGHRSVSWYQQTPGQGLQFLFEYFSETQRNKGNFPGRFSGRQFSNSRSEMNVSTLELGDSALYLCASSWAGRGGTDTQYFGPGTRLTVL.

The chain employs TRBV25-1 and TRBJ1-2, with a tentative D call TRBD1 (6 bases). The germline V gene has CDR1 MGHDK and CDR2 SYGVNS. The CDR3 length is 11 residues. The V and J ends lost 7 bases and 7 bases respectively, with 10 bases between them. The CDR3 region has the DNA TGTGCCAGCACGGGGGCTGGTGGCTACACCTTC. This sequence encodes CASTGAGGYTF.

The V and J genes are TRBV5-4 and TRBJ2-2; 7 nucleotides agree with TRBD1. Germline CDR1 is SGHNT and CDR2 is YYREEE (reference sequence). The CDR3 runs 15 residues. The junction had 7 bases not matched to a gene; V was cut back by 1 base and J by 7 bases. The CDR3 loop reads CASSLKGARNGELFF. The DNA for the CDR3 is TGTGCCAGCAGCTTGAAGGGGGCGCGGAACGGGGAGCTGTTTTTT.

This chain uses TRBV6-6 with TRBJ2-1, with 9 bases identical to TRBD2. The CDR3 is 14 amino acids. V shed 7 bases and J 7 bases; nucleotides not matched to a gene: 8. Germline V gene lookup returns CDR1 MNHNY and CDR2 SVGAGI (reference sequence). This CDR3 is CASKARGGGNEQFF. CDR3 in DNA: TGTGCCAGCAAGGCGCGGGGGGGCGGAAATGAGCAGTTCTTC.

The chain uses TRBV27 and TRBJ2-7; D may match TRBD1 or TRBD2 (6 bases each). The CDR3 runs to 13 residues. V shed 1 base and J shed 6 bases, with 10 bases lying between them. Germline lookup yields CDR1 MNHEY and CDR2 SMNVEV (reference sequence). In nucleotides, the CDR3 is TGTGCCAGCAGTTTATTCCCGGGGGCCGAGCAGTACTTC. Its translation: CASSLFPGAEQYF.

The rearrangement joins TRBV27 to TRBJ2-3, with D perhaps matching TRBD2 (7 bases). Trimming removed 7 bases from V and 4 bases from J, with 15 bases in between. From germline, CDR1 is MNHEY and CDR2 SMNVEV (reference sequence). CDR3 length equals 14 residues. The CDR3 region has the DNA TGTGCCAGCAAGTGGGGGGGGGCCTCAGATACGCAGTATTTT. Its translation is CASKWGGASDTQYF.

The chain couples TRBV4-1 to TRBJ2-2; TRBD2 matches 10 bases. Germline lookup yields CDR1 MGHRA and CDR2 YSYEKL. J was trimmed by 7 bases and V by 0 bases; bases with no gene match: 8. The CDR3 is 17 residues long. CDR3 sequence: CASSQDPGLAQHGELFF. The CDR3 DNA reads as TGCGCCAGCAGCCAAGACCCGGGACTAGCGCAACACGGGGAGCTGTTTTTT.

The CDR3 DNA is TGCGCCAGCAGCTCCGGGACAGGGGGCGGTGGCGCAGATACGCAGTATTTT. This sequence encodes CASSSGTGGGGADTQYF. The genes are TRBV5-1 and TRBJ2-3; 12 bases are a match to TRBD1. CDR1 SGHRS and CDR2 YFSETQ come from the germline V gene. CDR3 length: 17 amino acids. V dropped 3 bases and J dropped 4; count of bases not matched to a gene: 9.

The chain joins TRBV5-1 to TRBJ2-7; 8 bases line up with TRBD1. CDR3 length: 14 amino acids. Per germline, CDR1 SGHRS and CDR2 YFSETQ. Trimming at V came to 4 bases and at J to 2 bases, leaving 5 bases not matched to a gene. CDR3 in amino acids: CASSAQTGAYEQYF. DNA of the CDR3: TGCGCCAGCAGCGCCCAGACAGGGGCCTACGAGCAGTACTTC.

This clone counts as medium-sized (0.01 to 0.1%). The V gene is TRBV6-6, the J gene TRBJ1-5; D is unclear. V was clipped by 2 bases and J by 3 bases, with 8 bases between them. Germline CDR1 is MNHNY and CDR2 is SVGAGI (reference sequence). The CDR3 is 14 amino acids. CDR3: CASSYPGNNQPQHF. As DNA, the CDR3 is TGTGCCAGCAGTTACCCCGGGAACAATCAGCCCCAGCATTTT.